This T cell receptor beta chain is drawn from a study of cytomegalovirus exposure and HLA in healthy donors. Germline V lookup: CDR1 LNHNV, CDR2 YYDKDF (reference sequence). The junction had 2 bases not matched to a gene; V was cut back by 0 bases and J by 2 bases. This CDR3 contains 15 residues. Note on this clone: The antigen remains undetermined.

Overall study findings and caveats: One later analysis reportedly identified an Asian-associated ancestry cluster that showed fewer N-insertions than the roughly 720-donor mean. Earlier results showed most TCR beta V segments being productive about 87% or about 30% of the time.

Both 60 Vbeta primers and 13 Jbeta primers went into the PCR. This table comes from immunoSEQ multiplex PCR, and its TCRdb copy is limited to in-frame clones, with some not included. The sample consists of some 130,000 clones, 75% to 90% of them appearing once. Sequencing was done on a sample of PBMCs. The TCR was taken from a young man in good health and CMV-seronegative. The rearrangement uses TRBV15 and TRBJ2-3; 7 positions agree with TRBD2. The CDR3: CATSREAGNTDTQYF. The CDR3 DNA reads TGTGCCACCAGCAGAGAAGCGGGAAACACAGATACGCAGTATTTT.